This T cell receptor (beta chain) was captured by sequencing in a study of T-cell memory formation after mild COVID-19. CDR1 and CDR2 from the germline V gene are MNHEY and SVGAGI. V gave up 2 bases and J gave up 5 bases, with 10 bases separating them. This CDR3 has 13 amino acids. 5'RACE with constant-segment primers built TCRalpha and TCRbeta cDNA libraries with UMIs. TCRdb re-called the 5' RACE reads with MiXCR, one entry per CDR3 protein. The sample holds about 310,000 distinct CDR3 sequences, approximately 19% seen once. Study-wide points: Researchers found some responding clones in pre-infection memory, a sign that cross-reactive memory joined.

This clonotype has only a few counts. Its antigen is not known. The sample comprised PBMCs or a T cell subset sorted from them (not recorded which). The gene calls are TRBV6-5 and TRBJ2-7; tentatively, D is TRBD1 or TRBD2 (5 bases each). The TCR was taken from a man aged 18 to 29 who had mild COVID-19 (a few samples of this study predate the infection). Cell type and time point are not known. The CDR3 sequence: CASSYGGFNEQYF. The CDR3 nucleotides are TGTGCCAGCAGTTACGGGGGTTTCAACGAGCAGTACTTC.